This passage covers 15 T cell receptor beta chains from one sample sequenced in a study of T cell responses to AZD1222 COVID-19 vaccine. Here immunoSEQ multiplex PCR was the method, and the copy in TCRdb shows in-frame clones only, minus some. The sample lists approximately 90,000 clones, about 92% occurring once. This specimen was peripheral blood, taken on day 0 of AZD1222 vaccination. The receptors were sampled from an adult in good health.

The chain recombines TRBV18 with TRBJ2-7; the D gene could be TRBD1 or TRBD2 (5 bases each). Deletions cut 6 bases from V and 5 bases from J, with 11 bases between. The germline V gene has CDR1 KGHSH and CDR2 LQKENI. The CDR3 has 12 residues. CDR3 nucleotides: TGTGCCAGCTCCTCCGGGGCGGACGAGCAGTACTTC. Translating gives CASSSGADEQYF.

V is TRBV27 and J is TRBJ1-1; D may be TRBD1 (5 bases). The germline gives CDR1 MNHEY, CDR2 SMNVEV (reference sequence). Between the trimmed V and J ends, which lost 8 bases and 2 bases, there was a span of 12 bases. The CDR3 sequence is 13 residues long. CDR3 protein: CASGRGLNTEAFF. CDR3 sequence (DNA): TGTGCCAGCGGCCGGGGACTAAACACTGAAGCTTTCTTT.

The V gene is TRBV29-1, the J gene TRBJ1-1; TRBD1 matches at 8 bases. This CDR3 spans 12 amino acids. Unmatched junction bases numbered 5, after V lost 6 bases and J lost 5 bases. Germline CDR1 reads SQVTM; CDR2 reads ANQGSEA. The CDR3 region is CSVGQVGTEAFF. DNA of the CDR3: TGCAGCGTGGGACAGGTAGGAACTGAAGCTTTCTTT.

The sample holds a few counts of this clone. The J gene is TRBJ1-2, the V gene TRBV6-6; 7 bases match TRBD1. CDR3 length: 16 residues. V gave up 6 bases and J gave up 6 bases; unmatched junction bases: 16. Germline V gene data show CDR1 as MNHNY and CDR2 as SVGAGI (reference sequence). CDR3 sequence: CASSQDRDRWGDGYTF. CDR3 nucleotides: TGTGCCAGCAGCCAAGACAGGGATCGTTGGGGGGATGGCTACACCTTC.

This chain links TRBV5-1 with TRBJ2-7; D is unclear. CDR1 is SGHRS and CDR2 is YFSETQ in the germline V gene. The V end lost 0 bases, the J end lost 4 bases, and 5 bases lay between the germline ends. The CDR3 covers 12 residues. This CDR3 is CASSLGNYEQYF. CDR3 sequence (DNA): TGCGCCAGCAGCTTGGGCAATTACGAGCAGTACTTC.

The rearrangement joins TRBV10-3 to TRBJ1-1; the D is unclear. V lost 8 bases to trimming and J lost 6 bases, with 16 bases between them. The CDR3 sequence is 13 residues long. The germline V gene has CDR1 ENHRY and CDR2 SYGVKD. CDR3: CAIGRTLQSEAFF. The CDR3 coding sequence is TGTGCCATCGGGAGGACCCTGCAGTCTGAAGCTTTCTTT.

This chain uses TRBV4-2 with TRBJ2-5, with 16 bases lining up with TRBD2. Germline V gives CDR1 LGHNA, CDR2 YNFKEQ. The CDR3 extends over 17 amino acids. Trimming took 4 bases from V and 5 from J; bases not matched to a gene: 7. As DNA, the CDR3 is TGTGCCAGCAGCCGCCCGGGACTAGCGGGGGGGCCGGAGACCCAGTACTTC. Protein sequence: CASSRPGLAGGPETQYF.

J is TRBJ2-7 and V is TRBV2; D possibly corresponds to TRBD1 (5 bases). Germline values: CDR1 SNHLY, CDR2 FYNNEI. Between the trimmed V and J ends, which lost 8 bases and 5 bases, there was a span of 13 bases. CDR3 size: 12 residues. CDR3 protein: CASSSGSHEQYF. The CDR3 nucleotides are TGTGCCAGCTCCTCAGGGTCCCACGAGCAGTACTTC.

This CDR3 reads CSARAAPGTEAFF. The CDR3 nucleotides are TGCAGCGCTCGGGCTGCCCCCGGGACTGAAGCTTTCTTT. The chain carries TRBV29-1 and TRBJ1-1; D remains unclear. The V end lost 7 bases, the J end lost 5 bases, and 17 bases lay between the germline ends. The CDR3 totals 13 residues. Per the germline V gene, CDR1 is SQVTM and CDR2 is ANQGSEA.

This sequence joins TRBV5-1 and TRBJ2-7, with D perhaps matching TRBD1 or TRBD2 (6 bases each). CDR3 size: 13 residues. V lost 0 bases, J lost 5 bases, and 9 bases lay in between. Germline lookup yields CDR1 SGHRS and CDR2 YFSETQ. The CDR3 sequence: CASSLVGGHEQYF. For the CDR3, the DNA is TGCGCCAGCAGCTTGGTGGGGGGCCACGAGCAGTACTTC. The variable domain in full, completed from reference TRBV5-1 and TRBJ2-7, reads KAGVTQTPRYLIKTRGQQVTLSCSPISGHRSVSWYQQTPGQGLQFLFEYFSETQRNKGNFPGRFSGRQFSNSRSEMNVSTLELGDSALYLCASSLVGGHEQYFGPGTRLTVT.

This chain links TRBV29-1 with TRBJ2-7; 11 bases line up with TRBD2. Germline assignment: CDR1 SQVTM and CDR2 ANQGSEA. CDR3 size: 13 residues. The junction had 6 bases not matched to a gene; V was cut back by 8 bases and J by 3 bases. Here the CDR3 DNA reads TGCAGCACTAGCGGGAGTGGAGTCTACGAGCAGTACTTC. Its translation is CSTSGSGVYEQYF.

This clone was observed once. In DNA, the CDR3 is TGTGCCAGCAGTTTACCACAGGGTCGCACTGAAGCTTTCTTT. Residues: CASSLPQGRTEAFF. The chain employs TRBV28 and TRBJ1-1; TRBD1 is a possible D gene (6 bases). This CDR3 has 14 residues. Deletions cut 2 bases from V and 4 bases from J, with 11 bases between. The germline CDR1 and CDR2 sequences are MDHEN and SYDVKM.

The chain uses TRBV12-3 or TRBV12-4 and TRBJ1-1; no reliable D call. V lost 2 bases and J lost 4, with 8 bases in between. The CDR3 covers 13 residues. The CDR3 nucleotides are TGTGCCAGCAGTTTAAGGCAGATCACTGAAGCTTTCTTT. Amino acid sequence: CASSLRQITEAFF.

This clone occurred a few times. The CDR3 DNA reads as TGTGCCAGCAGCCCGGACAGTACCTTAGGAAACACCATATATTTT. As protein: CASSPDSTLGNTIYF. This chain links TRBV5-5 with TRBJ1-3; the D gene is possibly TRBD1 (6 bases). The CDR3 has 15 residues. Between the trimmed V and J ends, which lost 4 bases and 4 bases, there was a span of 15 bases. Germline-derived CDR1 and CDR2 are SGHKS and YYEKEE (reference sequence).

The genes are TRBV28 and TRBJ1-5, with D perhaps TRBD1 (5 bases). The V gene lost 7 bases and the J gene lost 4 bases, with 26 bases spanning the gap. The CDR3 runs to 18 residues. The germline gives CDR1 MDHEN, CDR2 SYDVKM. CDR3 DNA: TGTGCCAGCAATTTCAATAGGGCGAGACTTCGGGGGAATCAGCCCCAGCATTTT. Residues: CASNFNRARLRGNQPQHF.